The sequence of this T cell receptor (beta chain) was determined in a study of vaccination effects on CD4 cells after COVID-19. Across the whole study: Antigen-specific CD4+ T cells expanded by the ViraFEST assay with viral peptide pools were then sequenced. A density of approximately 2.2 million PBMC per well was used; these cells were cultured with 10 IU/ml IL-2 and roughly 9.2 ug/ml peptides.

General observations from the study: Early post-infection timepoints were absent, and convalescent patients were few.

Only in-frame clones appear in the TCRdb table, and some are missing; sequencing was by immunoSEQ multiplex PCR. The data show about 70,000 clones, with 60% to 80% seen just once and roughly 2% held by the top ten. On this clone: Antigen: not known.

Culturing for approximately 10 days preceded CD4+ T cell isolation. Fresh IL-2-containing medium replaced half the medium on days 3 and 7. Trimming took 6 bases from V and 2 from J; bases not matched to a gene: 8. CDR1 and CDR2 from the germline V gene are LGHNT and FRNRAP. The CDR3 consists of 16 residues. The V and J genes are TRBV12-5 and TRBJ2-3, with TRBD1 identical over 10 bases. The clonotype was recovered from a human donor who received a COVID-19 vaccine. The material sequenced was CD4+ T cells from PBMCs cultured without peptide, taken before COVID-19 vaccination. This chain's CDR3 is CASGPGQGDNTDTQYF. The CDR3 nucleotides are TGTGCTAGTGGACCAGGACAGGGGGACAACACAGATACGCAGTATTTT.